These T cell receptor beta chains were read from a single sample in a study of blood T cells in healthy people across ages. TCRdb ran MiXCR on the 5' RACE reads and lists one entry per CDR3 protein. This sample has over a million distinct CDR3 sequences, with 40% to 45% found just once. The source material was blood. The receptors here all came from a woman aged 18-35 years in good health. Each CDR3 is given with its conserved first and last residue. The D gene is left open where the match is weak. Size is omitted from some rows. Given values are once, few, many or a class for expanded clones.

>TRBV3-1|.|few|TRBJ2-5
CASSQLPGAVQETQYF
TGTGCCAGCAGCCAACTCCCGGGAGCCGTCCAAGAGACCCAGTACTTC
>TRBV7-2|.|few|TRBJ1-1
CASSDRGGGTEAFF
TGTGCCAGCAGCGATAGGGGAGGGGGCACTGAAGCTTTCTTT
>TRBV29-1|TRBD2|.|TRBJ2-7
CSVRTSRYEQYF
TGCAGCGTGAGGACTAGCAGGTACGAGCAGTACTTC
>TRBV18|TRBD1|.|TRBJ2-5
CASSSGTGDPTQYF
TGTGCCAGCTCGTCCGGGACAGGGGATCCGACCCAGTACTTC
>TRBV6-6|.|.|TRBJ2-7
CASSLGYHEQYF
TGTGCCAGCAGTTTGGGGTACCACGAGCAGTACTTC
>TRBV28|.|.|TRBJ2-6
CASKSGSSGANVLTF
TGTGCCAGCAAATCCGGAAGCTCTGGGGCCAACGTCCTGACTTTC
>TRBV6-2/TRBV6-3|TRBD2|.|TRBJ2-3
CASSYGASGSDTDTQYF
TGTGCCAGCAGTTATGGAGCTAGCGGGTCCGACACAGATACGCAGTATTTT
>TRBV29-1|.|many|TRBJ2-1
CSAAPPRNEQFF
TGCAGCGCCGCTCCACCTCGAAATGAGCAGTTCTTC
>TRBV25-1|.|many|TRBJ1-4
CASSVRADNEKLFF
TGTGCCAGCAGTGTGCGGGCAGATAATGAAAAACTGTTTTTT
>TRBV15|.|few|TRBJ2-1
CATSRNPGTGEQFF
TGTGCCACCAGCAGAAACCCCGGGACCGGAGAGCAGTTCTTC
>TRBV28|.|.|TRBJ1-6
CASSYASNSPLHF
TGTGCCAGCAGCTATGCTTCCAATTCACCCCTCCACTTT
>TRBV3-1|.|once|TRBJ2-7
CASSQLNTYEQYF
TGTGCCAGCAGCCAATTGAATACCTACGAGCAGTACTTC
>TRBV7-2|.|once|TRBJ1-1
CASTRSRNTEAFF
TGTGCCAGCACCCGGTCCCGAAACACTGAAGCTTTCTTT
>TRBV6-1|.|many|TRBJ1-2
CASSEAPGFYYGYTF
TGTGCCAGCAGTGAAGCTCCCGGGTTCTACTATGGCTACACCTTC
>TRBV12-3/TRBV12-4|.|many|TRBJ2-5
CASTGREWPETQYF
TGTGCCAGCACCGGGCGTGAGTGGCCAGAGACCCAGTACTTC
>TRBV7-9|.|few|TRBJ2-1
CASSLMGRDEQFF
TGTGCCAGCAGCCTAATGGGACGCGATGAGCAGTTCTTC
>TRBV11-2|.|.|TRBJ2-2
CASSPTPLNTGELFF
TGTGCCAGCAGCCCGACGCCCCTGAACACCGGGGAGCTGTTTTTT
>TRBV12-3/TRBV12-4|.|.|TRBJ1-5
CASSGMGRSNQPQHF
TGTGCCAGCAGTGGGATGGGACGGAGCAATCAGCCCCAGCATTTT
>TRBV5-1|TRBD2|.|TRBJ2-1
CASSLNGRNSYNEQFF
TGCGCCAGCAGCTTGAACGGGAGGAACTCCTACAATGAGCAGTTCTTC
>TRBV7-3|TRBD1|.|TRBJ2-3
CASSPPGQKHRYAVF
TGTGCCAGCAGCCCCCCGGGACAGAAACACAGATACGCAGTATTT
>TRBV6-2/TRBV6-3|TRBD2|.|TRBJ2-3
CASNLAGVMDTQYF
TGTGCCAGCAACCTAGCGGGGGTTATGGATACGCAGTATTTT
>TRBV4-1|.|.|TRBJ1-3
CASSQGGFSGNTTYF
TGCGCCAGCAGCCAGGGAGGGTTCTCTGGAAACACCACATATTTT
>TRBV3-1|.|few|TRBJ2-3
CASSQAIGQRTDTQYF
TGTGCCAGCAGCCAAGCGATCGGCCAAAGAACAGATACGCAGTATTTT
>TRBV24-1|TRBD2|.|TRBJ2-1
CATRRTHTGLSYNEQFF
TGTGCCACCAGACGAACCCATACGGGACTATCATACAATGAGCAGTTCTTC
>TRBV4-3|TRBD1|.|TRBJ1-2
CASSQDLGRDRDYGYTF
TGCGCCAGCAGCCAAGACTTAGGGCGGGACAGGGACTATGGCTACACCTTC
>TRBV6-2/TRBV6-3|TRBD2|few|TRBJ2-3
CASSYSRGLAGDSTDTQYF
TGTGCCAGCAGTTACTCAAGAGGGCTAGCGGGAGATAGCACAGATACGCAGTATTTT
>TRBV7-2|TRBD2|once|TRBJ2-5
CASQRGGQGRETQYF
TGTGCCAGCCAGCGGGGGGGCCAGGGTAGAGAGACCCAGTACTTC
>TRBV12-3/TRBV12-4|TRBD2|.|TRBJ2-1
CATNRGTSGSNEQFF
TGTGCCACCAACCGGGGGACTAGCGGGAGTAATGAGCAGTTCTTC
>TRBV20-1|.|.|TRBJ1-2
CSARDLGERYYGYTF
TGCAGTGCTAGAGATCTCGGCGAGCGTTACTATGGCTACACCTTC
>TRBV11-2|TRBD1|.|TRBJ2-5
CASSPLTGVETQYF
TGTGCCAGCAGCCCTCTTACAGGGGTGGAGACCCAGTACTTC
>TRBV5-4|TRBD2|.|TRBJ2-7
CASSLPTVIAGYNEQYF
TGTGCCAGCAGCCTCCCGACGGTCATAGCGGGATACAATGAGCAGTACTTC
>TRBV7-2|.|few|TRBJ2-1
CASSLRLGGEQFF
TGTGCCAGCAGCTTGCGGCTAGGGGGTGAGCAGTTCTTC
>TRBV7-2|.|few|TRBJ2-6
CASSGRLKGPTGANVLTF
TGTGCCAGCAGCGGCCGACTAAAGGGCCCGACTGGGGCCAACGTCCTGACTTTC
>TRBV6-6|.|few|TRBJ2-7
CASSPPPPMSSYEQYF
TGTGCCAGCAGTCCCCCTCCACCCATGAGCTCCTACGAGCAGTACTTC
>TRBV14|TRBD1|.|TRBJ2-3
CTSSQDRARGDTQYF
TGTACCAGCAGCCAAGACAGGGCGCGAGGAGATACGCAGTATTTT
>TRBV2|TRBD1|.|TRBJ1-1
CASSALTGGTEAFF
TGTGCCAGCAGTGCGTTAACAGGGGGCACTGAAGCTTTCTTT
>TRBV4-1|.|.|TRBJ2-1
CASSQSWVANEQFF
TGCGCCAGCAGCCAGTCATGGGTTGCGAATGAGCAGTTCTTC
>TRBV7-9|TRBD1|.|TRBJ2-5
CASSLYRGLETQYF
TGTGCCAGCAGCTTATACAGGGGGCTTGAGACCCAGTACTTC
>TRBV29-1|.|.|TRBJ2-7
CSVDGPGNEQYF
TGCAGCGTTGACGGACCAGGGAACGAGCAGTACTTC
>TRBV10-3|.|.|TRBJ2-1
CAISEAISGIYEQFF
TGTGCCATCAGTGAGGCGATCAGCGGAATTTATGAGCAGTTCTTC